This TCR beta chain was recovered during a study of cytomegalovirus exposure and HLA in healthy donors. Findings of the study overall: Later analysis indicated greater clonal expansion among HLA-associated TCR beta chains than among equally common other chains. Roughly uniform sequencing depth across donors was assumed, possibly incorrectly. Trimming of TCR beta V- and J-genes showed a link, identified in a later analysis, to a missense DCLRE1C variant.

Trimming took off 1 base at V and 0 bases at J, with 10 bases between the two ends. Germline CDR1 SEHNR, CDR2 FQNEAQ (reference sequence). The CDR3 spans 15 residues. Amplification used 60 Vbeta primers and 13 Jbeta primers. TCRdb's table, derived via immunoSEQ multiplex PCR, lists solely in-frame clones and lacks some. Here the sample table reports about 65,000 clones. Concerning this clone: Its cognate antigen is unknown.

What was sequenced was PBMCs. This chain connects TRBV7-9 to TRBJ2-7; D may be TRBD2 (6 bases). The receptor was derived from a boy between 10 and 17 years old in good health and CMV-seronegative. The CDR3 DNA follows: TGTGCCAGCAGCTTAGATGGGGGGATCTCCTACGAGCAGTACTTC. Protein product: CASSLDGGISYEQYF.